The clone carrying this T cell receptor beta chain was seen many times. Its specificity is not known. The CDR3 loop spans 11 amino acids. Germline lookup yields CDR1 LGHDT and CDR2 YNNKEL (reference sequence). V was pared by 3 bases and J by 2 bases, with 2 bases between. The data were taken from a study of early T cells in non-severe SARS-CoV-2 infection. Across the whole study: With bulk RNA from unsorted whole blood as input, sequencing yielded unpaired chains. Study-level results: Matches to VDJdb favored anti-spike CD8 responses and missed private and CD4 specificities.

The TCR library protocol was used to attach unique molecular identifiers. These identifiers were attached to individual cDNA molecules. TCRdb fed the 5' RACE reads into MiXCR, producing one record per CDR3 protein. The sample carries 57,000 or so distinct CDR3 sequences, 10% to 15% recorded once. This TCR was recovered from an adult who was a healthcare worker with PCR-confirmed SARS-CoV-2 infection or an uninfected control (not recorded which). The chain joins TRBV3-1 to TRBJ2-7, with D hard to call. Sequencing input: whole blood. The chain's CDR3 is CASSHAYEQYF. The CDR3 DNA reads as TGTGCCAGCAGCCATGCCTACGAGCAGTACTTC.